What follows are 32 T cell receptor beta chains derived from one specimen sequenced in a study of naive and memory T cell subsets. The beta constant-region primer was an equimolar mix of two oligonucleotides covering TRBC1 and TRBC2. Four rounds of PCR amplified the ligated cDNA using nested alpha and beta constant-region primers plus SP2. One entry per CDR3 protein results from TCRdb running MiXCR on the UMI-ligation and nested PCR reads. The repertoire holds 95,000 to 150,000 distinct CDR3 sequences, 36% seen once, with more than 0.8% in the top ten. The sequenced sample consisted of central memory CD4+ T cells from blood. The source is a human donor in good health.

This chain links TRBV6-1 with TRBJ2-7, with 16 bases fitting TRBD2. This CDR3 contains 20 residues. Germline V lookup: CDR1 MNHNS, CDR2 SASEGT. V lost 7 bases and J lost 0; bases outside the gene matches: 15. CDR3 region: CASNFYPGLAGGRSSYEQYF. CDR3 sequence (DNA): TGTGCCAGCAATTTTTACCCGGGACTAGCGGGAGGGAGAAGCTCCTACGAGCAGTACTTC.

Only a few counts were recorded for this clonotype. This rearrangement joins TRBV6-5 to TRBJ1-1; D gene ambiguous. V was pared by 6 bases and J by 1 base, with 12 bases between. Germline values: CDR1 MNHEY, CDR2 SVGAGI. CDR3 length: 14 residues. The CDR3 coding sequence is TGTGCCAGCAGCCGGTATGGGTCGAACACTGAAGCTTTCTTT. Its translation: CASSRYGSNTEAFF.

The gene calls are TRBV18 and TRBJ2-2; 11 bases are a match to TRBD2. The V and J ends lost 3 bases and 6 bases, in that order; junction bases with no gene match: 9. CDR3 length: 17 residues. Per germline, CDR1 KGHSH and CDR2 LQKENI. The CDR3 loop reads CASSPTTSGSFPGELFF. The CDR3, as DNA: TGTGCCAGCTCACCCACTACTAGCGGGAGCTTCCCCGGGGAGCTGTTTTTT.

The genes are TRBV20-1 and TRBJ2-1; TRBD2 aligns across 8 bases. V lost 3 bases, J lost 9 bases, and 7 bases stayed unmatched. The V gene's germline CDR1 is DFQATT and CDR2 SNEGSKA (reference sequence). The CDR3 is 13 residues long. The CDR3 DNA follows: TGCAGTGCTAGTCCGGGAGGGCCCAGTGAGCAGTTCTTC. Translation: CSASPGGPSEQFF.

This clonotype has only a few counts. The genes are TRBV5-1 and TRBJ2-3; 8 bases match TRBD1. This CDR3 contains 14 residues. Germline V CDR1 and CDR2: SGHRS, YFSETQ. The junction had 6 bases not matched to a gene; V was cut back by 4 bases and J by 5 bases. The CDR3 sequence: CASSQTGAVDTQYF. In DNA form, the CDR3 reads TGCGCCAGCAGCCAGACAGGGGCCGTAGATACGCAGTATTTT.

The chain links TRBV10-3 to TRBJ2-1; the match to TRBD2 covers 11 bases. The ends lost 0 bases at V and 9 bases at J; junction bases unmatched: 13. From germline, CDR1 is ENHRY and CDR2 SYGVKD. The CDR3 totals 18 residues. CDR3 in amino acids: CAISESEASGRKVAEQFF. The CDR3 DNA reads as TGTGCCATCAGTGAGTCTGAGGCTAGCGGGAGGAAAGTCGCTGAGCAGTTCTTC.

In this sample, this clonotype turned up a few times. The chain has TRBV28 and TRBJ1-4; TRBD1 is a possible D gene (6 bases). The germline gives CDR1 MDHEN, CDR2 SYDVKM. The CDR3 runs to 15 residues. V was clipped by 3 bases and J by 8 bases, with 16 bases between them. CDR3 protein: CASSFQQGRQEKLFF. Written as DNA, the CDR3 is TGTGCCAGCAGTTTCCAACAGGGACGGCAAGAAAAACTGTTTTTT.

This clonotype was found a few times. The chain has TRBV2 and TRBJ2-7, with 9 bases matching TRBD1. The germline V gene encodes CDR1 SNHLY and CDR2 FYNNEI. The CDR3 runs to 13 residues. V shed 6 bases and J 5 bases; nucleotides not matched to a gene: 5. CDR3 amino acids: CASSMDRGDEQYF. In DNA, the CDR3 is TGTGCCAGCAGCATGGACAGGGGCGACGAGCAGTACTTC.

The chain uses TRBV19 and TRBJ1-5; tentatively, D is TRBD1 (5 bases). With 3 bases removed from V and 9 bases from J, the gap between germline ends came to 9 bases. The CDR3 has 12 residues. Per germline, CDR1 LNHDA and CDR2 SQIVND (reference sequence). The CDR3 bases are TGTGCCAGTAGTATCCAGGGTGGGCCCCAGCATTTT. The encoded protein is CASSIQGGPQHF.

The J gene is TRBJ2-1, the V gene TRBV18; TRBD2 matches 13 bases. The V gene's germline CDR1 is KGHSH and CDR2 LQKENI. This CDR3 is 20 amino acids long. V gave up 3 bases and J gave up 4 bases; unmatched junction bases: 15. The DNA of the CDR3 is TGTGCCAGCTCACCCAAACGGACTAGCGGGAGCCCCCTTGAGTACAATGAGCAGTTCTTC. This codes for CASSPKRTSGSPLEYNEQFF.

This clonotype has more than one count but fewer than ten. The V and J genes are TRBV20-1 and TRBJ2-4; the D gene is possibly TRBD2 (5 bases). The V and J ends lost 5 bases and 1 base respectively, with 15 bases between them. This CDR3 is built from 15 residues. CDR1 and CDR2 (germline): DFQATT, SNEGSKA (reference sequence). CDR3 sequence reads: CSAQTGKMAKNIQYF. DNA for the CDR3: TGCAGTGCTCAGACGGGGAAAATGGCCAAAAACATTCAGTACTTC.

This chain connects TRBV29-1 to TRBJ2-7, with 9 bases fitting TRBD1. Germline lookup yields CDR1 SQVTM and CDR2 ANQGSEA. This CDR3 has 12 residues. V trimming: 6 bases; J trimming: 5 bases; junction bases outside the gene matches: 5. The CDR3 bases are TGCAGCGTACCGGGACAGGGTAACGAGCAGTACTTC. It yields the protein CSVPGQGNEQYF.

On this clonotype: It may be a read error: a sequence one base away is much more abundant. The chain links TRBV21-1 to TRBJ1-5; TRBD1 was called by the table and not checked on the DNA. TRBV21-1 is noted as a pseudogene. The CDR3 is made up of 17 amino acids. This chain's CDR3 is CASSKSQPGVSNQPQHF. Written as DNA, the CDR3 is TGTGCCAGCAGCAAAAGTCAACCCGGGGTTAGCAATCAGCCCCAGCATTTT.

A few counts support this clonotype. The chain is built from TRBV5-5 and TRBJ2-1; 15 bases fit TRBD2. The CDR3 runs to 16 residues. Germline lookup yields CDR1 SGHKS and CDR2 YYEKEE (reference sequence). The V segment lost 4 bases and the J segment 9 bases; nucleotides outside the gene matches: 8. This CDR3 is CASSRGLAGGQGEQFF. The CDR3 DNA is TGTGCCAGCAGCCGAGGACTAGCGGGAGGGCAAGGTGAGCAGTTCTTC.

V gene TRBV28 combines with J gene TRBJ2-5, with 8 nucleotides matching TRBD1. The CDR3 runs to 14 residues. The germline CDR1 and CDR2 sequences are MDHEN and SYDVKM. Trimming removed 3 bases from V and 6 bases from J; junction bases left unmatched: 6. The CDR3 region has the DNA TGTGCCAGCAGTTTGCCGACAGGGGAGAAGACCCAGTACTTC. It codes for CASSLPTGEKTQYF.

The chain is built from TRBV20-1 and TRBJ2-5, with 11 bases lining up with TRBD2. V was pared by 0 bases and J by 4 bases, with 10 bases of the junction left unmatched. Per germline, CDR1 DFQATT and CDR2 SNEGSKA (reference sequence). The CDR3 runs to 17 residues. The CDR3 DNA is TGCAGTGCTAGAGATCGGACTAGCGGGCCCCAGAGAGAGACCCAGTACTTC. Translated: CSARDRTSGPQRETQYF.

The chain carries TRBV3-1 and TRBJ2-6, with TRBD1 matching over 9 bases. From germline, CDR1 is LGHDT and CDR2 YNNKEL (reference sequence). The length of the CDR3 is 13 residues. The V gene end was trimmed by 5 bases and the J gene end by 15 bases; junction bases not matched to a gene: 8. CDR3 amino acids: CASSDRTGVGLTF. The DNA of the CDR3 is TGTGCCAGCAGCGACCGGACAGGGGTTGGCCTGACTTTC.

This clonotype has more than one count but fewer than ten. The rearrangement joins TRBV5-1 to TRBJ1-1, with D perhaps matching TRBD1 (5 bases). Trimming left V 3 bases short and J 2 bases short, with 11 bases between. Germline V gene sequence: CDR1 SGHRS, CDR2 YFSETQ. CDR3 size: 14 residues. CDR3 DNA sequence: TGCGCCAGCAGCTGGGACCCTTCCAACACTGAAGCTTTCTTT. Translated, it gives CASSWDPSNTEAFF.

The gene calls are TRBV10-3 and TRBJ2-2; 8 bases are a match to TRBD1. CDR1 ENHRY and CDR2 SYGVKD come from the germline V gene. With V trimmed by 0 bases and J by 6 bases, 6 bases remained unmatched. CDR3 length equals 16 residues. The DNA of the CDR3 is TGTGCCATCAGTGAGTCGGGTGACAGGGGATCCGGGGAGCTGTTTTTT. Its translation is CAISESGDRGSGELFF.

V is TRBV15 and J is TRBJ2-6; 10 positions match TRBD1. The CDR3 is made up of 17 amino acids. Germline CDR1 is LNHNV and CDR2 is YYDKDF (reference sequence). V was pared by 1 base and J by 4 bases, with 4 bases of the junction left unmatched. The DNA of the CDR3 is TGTGCCACCAGCAGAGGACAGGGGGCGGGAGGGGCCAACGTCCTGACTTTC. Translating it yields CATSRGQGAGGANVLTF.

A single count supports this clonotype. The genes are TRBV4-1 and TRBJ1-5, with D unclear. Germline V gives CDR1 MGHRA, CDR2 YSYEKL. Trimming removed 0 bases at V and 3 bases at J, with 12 bases between. This CDR3 contains 16 residues. The CDR3 protein is CASSQDVGFPNQPQHF. For the CDR3, the DNA is TGCGCCAGCAGCCAAGATGTCGGGTTTCCCAATCAGCCCCAGCATTTT.

The chain employs TRBV6-2 or TRBV6-3 and TRBJ2-5; 7 nucleotides line up with TRBD2. The CDR3 spans 16 residues. The V gene end was trimmed by 0 bases and the J gene end by 2 bases; junction bases not matched to a gene: 6. CDR1 is MNHEY, CDR2 SVGEGT, per germline. CDR3 sequence (DNA): TGTGCCAGCAGTTACTCGGCGGGAGAGATTCAAGAGACCCAGTACTTC. Amino acid sequence: CASSYSAGEIQETQYF.

The V gene is TRBV7-3, the J gene TRBJ2-1, with 7 nucleotides matching TRBD2. V lost 5 bases to trimming and J lost 12 bases; unmatched junction nucleotides: 10. There are 13 residues in the CDR3. Germline values: CDR1 SGHTA, CDR2 FQGTGA. CDR3 in DNA: TGTGCCAGCAGCCCGATCGGGGGGAATTGGCAGTTCTTC. The encoded protein is CASSPIGGNWQFF.

The gene calls are TRBV5-6 and TRBJ2-7; 8 bases match TRBD1. The V segment lost 0 bases and the J segment 2 bases; nucleotides outside the gene matches: 7. The V gene's germline CDR1 is SGHDT and CDR2 YYEEEE. This CDR3 is built from 16 residues. The CDR3 spells CASSLVSGQEAYEQYF. The CDR3 DNA reads as TGTGCCAGCAGCTTGGTCTCGGGACAGGAAGCCTACGAGCAGTACTTC.

The chain couples TRBV7-2 to TRBJ1-1; D is possibly TRBD1 (6 bases). The CDR3 runs 15 residues. Between the trimmed V and J ends, which lost 5 bases and 3 bases, there was a span of 16 bases. Per the germline V gene, CDR1 is SGHTA and CDR2 is FQGNSA. CDR3 DNA: TGTGCCAGCAGCCGGGACACGGGACCTGACACTGAAGCTTTCTTT. Protein sequence: CASSRDTGPDTEAFF.

V and J are TRBV6-2 or TRBV6-3 and TRBJ2-2; 9 bases fit TRBD1. This CDR3 spans 16 amino acids. The junction had 9 bases not matched to a gene; V was cut back by 6 bases and J by 4 bases. Germline V gene sequence: CDR1 MNHEY, CDR2 SVGEGT. DNA of the CDR3: TGTGCCAGCAGCCGGACAGGGGTGGACGGCACCGGGGAGCTGTTTTTT. Translation: CASSRTGVDGTGELFF.

The chain joins TRBV6-6 to TRBJ2-3; D perhaps matches TRBD2 (6 bases). Germline assignment: CDR1 MNHNY and CDR2 SVGAGI (reference sequence). The CDR3 length is 16 residues. With 0 bases removed from V and 7 bases from J, the gap between germline ends came to 17 bases. The CDR3 DNA sequence: TGTGCCAGCAGTTACTCGAGCGGGCAGCGGATAAATACGCAGTATTTT. Amino acid sequence: CASSYSSGQRINTQYF.

The V and J genes are TRBV28 and TRBJ2-3; unclear D gene. This CDR3 spans 15 amino acids. Germline assignment: CDR1 MDHEN and CDR2 SYDVKM. V shed 4 bases and J shed 1 base, with 12 bases lying between them. The DNA of the CDR3 is TGTGCCAGCAGTTCCCCCGCAGCTGGCACAGATACGCAGTATTTT. It is translated as CASSSPAAGTDTQYF.

The chain links TRBV7-8 to TRBJ2-1; 12 bases map to TRBD2. The V gene's germline CDR1 is SGHVS and CDR2 FQNEAQ. The ends lost 3 bases at V and 9 bases at J; junction bases unmatched: 6. The CDR3 extends over 15 amino acids. The CDR3, as DNA: TGTGCCAGCAGCTTTCGGACTAGCGGGACGGGTGAGCAGTTCTTC. This sequence encodes CASSFRTSGTGEQFF.

There are a few counts of this clonotype. The chain joins TRBV29-1 to TRBJ2-3; D is ambiguous. Trimming shortened V by 4 bases and J by 4 bases, and 6 bases separated the two germline ends. Germline lookup yields CDR1 SQVTM and CDR2 ANQGSEA. The CDR3 is made up of 11 amino acids. CDR3 residues: CSVVRADTQYF. The CDR3 DNA follows: TGCAGCGTTGTACGGGCAGATACGCAGTATTTT.

The chain uses TRBV7-2 and TRBJ2-5; D remains ambiguous. CDR1 and CDR2 from the germline V gene are SGHTA and FQGNSA. Trimming removed 2 bases at V and 2 bases at J, with 15 bases between. The length of the CDR3 is 16 residues. The CDR3: CASSLSQFRKQETQYF. As DNA, the CDR3 is TGTGCCAGCAGCTTATCTCAGTTCAGGAAACAAGAGACCCAGTACTTC.

The V call is TRBV20-1, the J call TRBJ2-7; D is uncertain. This CDR3 spans 14 amino acids. Trimming took off 2 bases at V and 7 bases at J, with 18 bases between the two ends. The germline V gene encodes CDR1 DFQATT and CDR2 SNEGSKA (reference sequence). This CDR3 reads CSARRSGPALEQYF. The CDR3 DNA sequence: TGCAGTGCTAGACGTTCCGGGCCCGCTTTAGAGCAGTACTTC.